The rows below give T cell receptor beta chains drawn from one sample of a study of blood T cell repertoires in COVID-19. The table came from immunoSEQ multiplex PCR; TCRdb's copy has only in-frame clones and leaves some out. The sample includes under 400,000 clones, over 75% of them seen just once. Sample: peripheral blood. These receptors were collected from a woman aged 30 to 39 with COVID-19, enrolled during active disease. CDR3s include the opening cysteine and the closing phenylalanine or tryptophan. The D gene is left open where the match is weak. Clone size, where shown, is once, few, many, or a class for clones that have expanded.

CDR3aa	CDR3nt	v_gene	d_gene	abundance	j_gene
CASSPETSRLQETQYF	TGTGCCAGCAGCCCAGAGACCTCGCGGTTGCAAGAGACCCAGTACTTC	TRBV5-4	NA	few	TRBJ2-5
CASSLGQGANTIYF	TGCGCCAGCAGCTTGGGACAGGGGGCAAACACCATATATTTT	TRBV5-1	TRBD1	NA	TRBJ1-3
CASSEGQYEQYF	TGCGCCAGCAGTGAGGGACAGTACGAGCAGTACTTC	TRBV10-1	NA	few	TRBJ2-7
CASSLDRQGARGNTIYF	TGTGCCAGCAGCTTAGATAGGCAGGGGGCTCGTGGAAACACCATATATTTT	TRBV11-2	TRBD1	NA	TRBJ1-3
CSVPVREGTYEQYF	TGCAGCGTCCCCGTGCGGGAGGGTACCTACGAGCAGTACTTC	TRBV29-1	TRBD2	NA	TRBJ2-7
CASSPVRNRLGTEAFF	TGTGCCAGCTCACCTGTTCGGAACAGGCTGGGGACTGAAGCTTTCTTT	TRBV18	NA	NA	TRBJ1-1
CASSIYLAGNTDTQYF	TGTGCCAGTAGTATATATCTAGCGGGGAACACAGATACGCAGTATTTT	TRBV19	TRBD2	NA	TRBJ2-3
CASKARGYEQYF	TGTGCCAGCAAGGCCCGAGGCTACGAGCAGTACTTC	TRBV5-8	NA	NA	TRBJ2-7
CASRTGGKETQYF	TGTGCCAGCAGGACAGGGGGCAAGGAGACCCAGTACTTC	TRBV7-3	TRBD1	few	TRBJ2-5
CAYEQGEGTEAFF	TGTGCTTACGAACAGGGGGAAGGCACTGAAGCTTTCTTT	TRBV30	TRBD1	NA	TRBJ1-1
CASSGELAGFRNEQFF	TGTGCCAGCAGCGGGGAACTAGCGGGCTTCCGCAATGAGCAGTTCTTC	TRBV9	TRBD2	NA	TRBJ2-1
CASSTTSGRDRSEQFF	TGTGCCAGCTCAACGACTAGCGGGAGGGATAGATCTGAGCAGTTCTTC	TRBV18	TRBD2	NA	TRBJ2-1
CASSIEAGVSNQPQHF	TGTGCCAGTAGTATAGAAGCAGGGGTAAGCAATCAGCCCCAGCATTTT	TRBV19	NA	NA	TRBJ1-5
CSATGDSPLHF	TGCAGTGCTACGGGGGATTCACCCCTCCACTTT	TRBV20-1	NA	NA	TRBJ1-6
CASIRTANTGELFF	TGTGCCAGCATAAGAACGGCGAACACCGGGGAGCTGTTTTTT	TRBV6-5	NA	NA	TRBJ2-2
CASSQETEYEQYF	TGCGCCAGCAGCCAGGAGACAGAGTACGAGCAGTACTTC	TRBV4-1	NA	NA	TRBJ2-7
CAWTGTSGLHEQFF	TGTGCCTGGACCGGGACTAGCGGATTGCATGAGCAGTTCTTC	TRBV30	TRBD2	NA	TRBJ2-1
CASSKARQAGANVLTF	TGTGCCAGCAGCAAAGCGAGACAGGCCGGGGCCAACGTCCTGACTTTC	TRBV21-1	NA	once	TRBJ2-6
CASSEDRLSSYEQYF	TGTGCCAGCAGCGAGGACAGGCTGAGCTCCTACGAGCAGTACTTC	TRBV6-5	TRBD1	NA	TRBJ2-7
CASSLTGGGYTF	TGTGCCAGCAGTTTGACAGGGGGCGGCTACACCTTC	TRBV28	TRBD1	NA	TRBJ1-2
CASSRPGLAGEDEQYF	TGTGCCAGCAGCCGTCCTGGCCTAGCGGGAGAGGACGAGCAGTACTTC	TRBV7-9	TRBD2	few	TRBJ2-7
CASSMSGGTYEQYF	TGTGCCAGCAGTATGAGCGGGGGCACCTACGAGCAGTACTTC	TRBV6-6	TRBD2	NA	TRBJ2-7
CASSQDVSYGYTF	TGTGCCAGCAGCCAAGATGTGTCGTATGGCTACACCTTC	TRBV14	NA	few	TRBJ1-2
CASSSLGLAGEQFF	TGTGCCAGCAGCTCCTTGGGACTAGCAGGGGAGCAGTTCTTC	TRBV27	TRBD2	NA	TRBJ2-1
CASSLWGGVSSYEQYF	TGTGCCAGCAGTTTATGGGGCGGGGTAAGCTCCTACGAGCAGTACTTC	TRBV28	NA	NA	TRBJ2-7
CASRLDQGAGELFF	TGCGCCAGCAGGCTCGACCAGGGGGCCGGGGAGCTGTTTTTT	TRBV10-1	TRBD1	NA	TRBJ2-2
CASSPRDISGQPQHF	TGTGCCAGCAGCCCCCGGGACATCTCAGGGCAGCCCCAGCATTTT	TRBV6-2/TRBV6-3	NA	NA	TRBJ1-5
CASSSSGSLLTDTQYF	TGTGCCAGCAGTAGTAGCGGGAGTCTCTTAACAGATACGCAGTATTTT	TRBV27	TRBD2	NA	TRBJ2-3
CASSLDTNYGYTF	TGTGCCAGCAGCCTAGACACTAACTATGGCTACACCTTC	TRBV7-2	NA	NA	TRBJ1-2
CASSGLAGDGYEQYF	TGTGCCAGCAGTGGACTAGCGGGAGACGGCTACGAGCAGTACTTC	TRBV2	TRBD2	NA	TRBJ2-7
CASSHLRGTGGYEQYF	TGTGCCAGCAGTCACCTGAGAGGGACAGGGGGCTACGAGCAGTACTTC	TRBV28	TRBD1	NA	TRBJ2-7
CASSHAPGQGPHYRQAFF	TGTGCCAGCAGCCATGCCCCGGGACAGGGACCCCACTACCGACAAGCTTTCTTT	TRBV14	TRBD1	NA	TRBJ1-1
CAWGIGTGSEQFF	TGTGCCTGGGGCATCGGGACAGGGAGCGAGCAGTTCTTC	TRBV30	TRBD1	NA	TRBJ2-1
CASSTMIPGEQFF	TGCGCCAGCAGTACTATGATCCCCGGTGAGCAGTTCTTC	TRBV23-1	NA	NA	TRBJ2-1
CASSLKLGWGTPNYEQYF	TGTGCCAGCAGTTTAAAATTAGGGTGGGGGACACCTAACTACGAGCAGTACTTC	TRBV28	NA	many	TRBJ2-7
CASRRQGGNEQFF	TGTGCCAGCAGAAGACAGGGGGGCAATGAGCAGTTCTTC	TRBV25-1	TRBD1	NA	TRBJ2-1
CASSTKDRGGETQYF	TGCGCCAGCAGCACGAAAGACAGGGGTGGTGAGACCCAGTACTTC	TRBV10-2	TRBD1	NA	TRBJ2-5